This T cell receptor (beta chain) was obtained from a study of cytomegalovirus exposure and HLA in healthy donors. Study-wide findings and caveats: Later analysis associated a missense DCLRE1C variant with TCR beta V- and J-gene trimming. Researchers catalogued over 150 TCR beta chains as cytomegalovirus-associated. Differences between HLA loci emerged in a later analysis of TCR association rates, with DRB1 most and HLA-C fewest. Of the V segments, some could not be distinguished, including TRBV6-2 and TRBV6-3, and were excluded.

It was with 60 Vbeta and 13 Jbeta primers that the PCR ran. Using immunoSEQ multiplex PCR, the repertoire was profiled, and TCRdb retains in-frame clones only, with some absent. This table holds around 110,000 clones, around 80% found once. On this clone itself: What it binds is not known.

Germline V lookup: CDR1 SEHNR, CDR2 FQNEAQ (reference sequence). Between the trimmed V and J ends, which lost 6 bases and 5 bases, there was a span of 6 bases. The CDR3 runs to 11 residues. The sequenced material came from PBMCs. V usage is TRBV7-9 and J usage is TRBJ2-3; the D gene is possibly TRBD2 (6 bases). The sequence was obtained from a man aged 30-40 years in good health and CMV-seropositive. The CDR3: CASRGGDTQYF. In DNA form, the CDR3 reads TGTGCCAGCAGGGGAGGAGATACGCAGTATTTT.